This T cell receptor (beta chain) was recovered during a study of T cells in Graves' hyperthyroidism and ophthalmopathy. This clonotype has at least ten counts. Its specificity is unknown. Study-wide findings and caveats: Appearing also in blood were most of the thyroid clonotypes expanded above 0.001.

Using RNA transcripts as the source, TCR beta CDR3 regions were amplified. First-round RT-PCR with HTBI primers amplified the TCR CDR3 region. TCRdb processed the multiplex PCR reads anew with MiXCR; each CDR3 protein has one entry. The sample lists over 250,000 distinct CDR3 sequences, 20% to 25% seen once, with about 25% in the top ten. There are 14 residues in the CDR3. V shed 2 bases and J 6 bases; nucleotides not matched to a gene: 7. The germline gives CDR1 DFQATT, CDR2 SNEGSKA (reference sequence). This TCR was sampled from a man between 35 and 55 years old with Graves' hyperthyroidism that later progressed to Graves' ophthalmopathy. This chain joins TRBV20-1 and TRBJ1-1, with TRBD1 matching over 9 bases. Sequencing was done on a sample of blood. The CDR3 coding sequence is TGCAGTGCTAGAACCGGGACAGGGTTCCCTGAAGCTTTCTTT. Translating it yields CSARTGTGFPEAFF.